These 18 T cell receptor beta chains came from one sample sequenced in a study of response to subunit inactivated influenza vaccine. TCRdb fed the RT-PCR reads into MiXCR, producing one record per CDR3 protein. Altogether about 540,000 distinct CDR3 sequences are present, approximately 22% being singletons, with the ten largest covering approximately 3%. The sample was also linked to a second study, of T cells expressing NK-cell markers. According to that study: As the method of synthesis, 5'RACE template switching with UMIs yielded TCR beta cDNA.

The source material was CD4+ T cells sorted from PBMCs, sampled approximately 13 days after vaccination. These TCRs come from a man aged 50 or older who received an inactivated influenza vaccine.

A few counts support this clonotype. This chain joins TRBV6-6 and TRBJ1-3; possible D gene TRBD1, 5 bases. Trimming removed 6 bases from V and 9 bases from J, with 15 bases in between. The CDR3 loop spans 13 amino acids. CDR1 is MNHNY and CDR2 is SVGAGI in the germline V gene (reference sequence). CDR3 sequence reads: CASSQRQSSTIYF. CDR3 nucleotide sequence: TGTGCCAGCAGCCAACGACAGTCTAGCACCATATATTTT.

This clonotype came up once. V gene TRBV20-1 combines with J gene TRBJ2-5, with 8 bases aligning to TRBD1. CDR1 and CDR2 (germline): DFQATT, SNEGSKA (reference sequence). The CDR3 is made up of 15 amino acids. The V and J ends lost 5 bases and 1 base, in that order; junction bases with no gene match: 9. The CDR3 sequence: CSAAWTGRTQETQYF. The CDR3 DNA reads TGCAGTGCTGCCTGGACAGGGCGCACCCAAGAGACCCAGTACTTC.

The CDR3 DNA reads as TGCGCCAGCAGCTTGTCGGGACAGGCGAACTCTGGAAACACCATATATTTT. Protein product: CASSLSGQANSGNTIYF. V is TRBV5-1 and J is TRBJ1-3; TRBD1 matches 8 bases. The CDR3 is 17 residues long. Germline values: CDR1 SGHRS, CDR2 YFSETQ. The trim removed 1 base at V and 0 bases at J, leaving 6 bases unmatched.

This clonotype showed up just a few times. The V call is TRBV7-8, the J call TRBJ1-5, with D perhaps TRBD1 (5 bases). Trimming stripped 1 base from V and 4 bases from J, with 14 bases between. This CDR3 spans 16 amino acids. The V gene's germline CDR1 is SGHVS and CDR2 FQNEAQ. Here the CDR3 reads CASSLGVGATNQPQHF. CDR3 bases: TGTGCCAGCAGCTTAGGAGTTGGGGCAACGAATCAGCCCCAGCATTTT.

This clonotype was picked up a small number of times. This chain connects TRBV6-1 to TRBJ1-5; D is uncertain. Germline CDR1 MNHNS, CDR2 SASEGT. This CDR3 has 15 amino acids. The ends were cut back, 5 bases at V and 6 bases at J, with 17 bases in the middle. In nucleotides, the CDR3 is TGTGCCAGCAGTCCCACTGCGGGTATTGCTCAGCCCCAGCATTTT. Its protein product is CASSPTAGIAQPQHF.

This clonotype was seen a few times. The rearrangement uses TRBV14 and TRBJ2-5; TRBD2 might be the D (5 bases). The CDR3 extends over 15 amino acids. V was pared by 6 bases and J by 4 bases, with 18 bases between. The germline CDR1 and CDR2 sequences are SGHDN and FVKESK. The CDR3 coding sequence is TGTGCCAGCAGTCGCTCCCTGCTCGGGGTAGAGACCCAGTACTTC. This codes for CASSRSLLGVETQYF.

This clonotype appeared a few times. The chain is built from TRBV5-1 and TRBJ2-1; either TRBD1 or TRBD2 may fit D (5 bases each). This CDR3 comprises 14 residues. Germline CDR1 reads SGHRS; CDR2 reads YFSETQ. The germline V and J ends were trimmed by 2 bases and 8 bases, with 14 bases remaining between them. The CDR3 DNA reads TGCGCCAGCAGCTTAGGGACGGCCTGGGATGAGCAGTTCTTC. Amino acids: CASSLGTAWDEQFF.

This clonotype occurred a few times. The V and J genes are TRBV6-2 or TRBV6-3 and TRBJ2-6, with 15 bases that match TRBD2. The germline CDR1 and CDR2 sequences are MNHEY and SVGEGT. V lost 7 bases, J lost 4 bases, and 14 bases stayed unmatched. CDR3 size: 20 residues. CDR3 in amino acids: CASTNGLAGGPSTGANVLTF. The CDR3 DNA is TGTGCCAGCACCAACGGACTAGCGGGAGGGCCCTCTACAGGGGCCAACGTCCTGACTTTC.

V is TRBV12-3 or TRBV12-4 and J is TRBJ2-6; no clear D. The CDR3 has 14 residues. V lost 6 bases and J 0 bases, leaving 6 bases between the germline ends. The CDR3 is CASRIRSGANVLTF. The CDR3 DNA reads TGTGCCAGCAGGATACGCTCTGGGGCCAACGTCCTGACTTTC.

CDR3 protein: CASSGTRRRNTDTQYF. The CDR3 DNA is TGTGCCAGCAGTGGGACACGGAGGCGTAACACAGATACGCAGTATTTT. The chain is built from TRBV9 and TRBJ2-3; tentative D call: TRBD1 (6 bases). CDR1 is SGDLS and CDR2 is YYNGEE in the germline V gene. This CDR3 has 16 amino acids. With 5 bases removed from V and 2 bases from J, the gap between germline ends came to 18 bases.

This clonotype was counted only a few times. The V call is TRBV4-3, the J call TRBJ2-3; 11 nucleotides agree with TRBD1. Germline V gene lookup returns CDR1 LGHNA and CDR2 YSLEER. This CDR3 contains 17 residues. The V gene end was trimmed by 0 bases and the J gene end by 7 bases; junction bases not matched to a gene: 9. The CDR3 DNA sequence: TGCGCCAGCAGCCAAGAGATCCTCGGACAGGGGGCATATACGCAGTATTTT. Residues: CASSQEILGQGAYTQYF.

The table lists this clonotype with a few counts. The chain is built from TRBV5-6 and TRBJ1-2, with 7 bases that match TRBD1. The length of the CDR3 is 14 residues. The V segment lost 4 bases and the J segment 4 bases; nucleotides outside the gene matches: 7. Germline CDR1 SGHDT, CDR2 YYEEEE. CDR3 sequence (DNA): TGTGCCAGCAGCCCAGGGGGTTTGAGCTATGGCTACACCTTC. Its translation is CASSPGGLSYGYTF. Filled out from reference TRBV5-6 and TRBJ1-2, the complete variable domain reads DAGVTQSPTHLIKTRGQQVTLRCSPKSGHDTVSWYQQALGQGPQFIFQYYEEEERQRGNFPDRFSGHQFPNYSSELNVNALLLGDSALYLCASSPGGLSYGYTFGSGTRLTVV.

This clonotype was detected only a few times. The chain couples TRBV20-1 to TRBJ2-3; 8 nucleotides agree with TRBD2. CDR3 length: 13 residues. V trimming: 7 bases; J trimming: 0 bases; junction bases outside the gene matches: 3. Germline CDR1 is DFQATT and CDR2 is SNEGSKA (reference sequence). This CDR3 reads CSGSGGSTDTQYF. In nucleotides, the CDR3 is TGCAGTGGCAGCGGGGGAAGCACAGATACGCAGTATTTT.

This clonotype was seen ten or more times. The chain uses TRBV28 and TRBJ2-5; possible D gene TRBD2, 5 bases. In germline, CDR1 is MDHEN, CDR2 SYDVKM. V was pared by 3 bases and J by 5 bases, with 13 bases between. This CDR3 is 14 amino acids long. The DNA of the CDR3 is TGTGCCAGCAGTTTGTGGGCAAGGAGGGAGACCCAGTACTTC. It codes for CASSLWARRETQYF.

This clonotype showed up just a few times. V usage is TRBV2 and J usage is TRBJ2-7, with 8 bases identical to TRBD2. The CDR3 consists of 15 residues. V lost 8 bases to trimming and J lost 4 bases; unmatched junction nucleotides: 13. From germline, CDR1 is SNHLY and CDR2 FYNNEI. As DNA, the CDR3 is TGTGCCAGCCGCTCGCCCGGGGGGGGCCAGTACGAGCAGTACTTC. Translating gives CASRSPGGGQYEQYF.

This clonotype showed up just a few times. This rearrangement joins TRBV20-1 to TRBJ2-3, with D possibly being TRBD1 (5 bases). Trimming removed 1 base at V and 0 bases at J, with 14 bases between. The CDR3 runs 16 residues. CDR1 is DFQATT, CDR2 SNEGSKA, per germline (reference sequence). CDR3 nucleotides: TGCAGTGCTAGAGGCCTCCGCAGGGCCAGCACAGATACGCAGTATTTT. Residues: CSARGLRRASTDTQYF.

The rearrangement uses TRBV6-1 and TRBJ2-7; 12 bases map to TRBD1. V was pared by 5 bases and J by 7 bases, with 12 bases of the junction left unmatched. The CDR3 is 16 amino acids. Germline V gene lookup returns CDR1 MNHNS and CDR2 SASEGT. CDR3 protein: CASSRGQGAALSEQYF. Here the CDR3 DNA reads TGTGCCAGCAGTAGGGGACAGGGGGCCGCTTTGAGTGAGCAGTACTTC.

This clonotype has more than one count but fewer than ten. This rearrangement joins TRBV20-1 to TRBJ2-5; 8 positions agree with TRBD2. Unmatched junction bases numbered 4, after V lost 0 bases and J lost 1 base. This CDR3 region has 15 residues. Germline V gives CDR1 DFQATT, CDR2 SNEGSKA (reference sequence). The CDR3 is CSARDREGSQETQYF. The CDR3 DNA is TGCAGTGCTAGAGACCGGGAGGGGAGCCAAGAGACCCAGTACTTC.